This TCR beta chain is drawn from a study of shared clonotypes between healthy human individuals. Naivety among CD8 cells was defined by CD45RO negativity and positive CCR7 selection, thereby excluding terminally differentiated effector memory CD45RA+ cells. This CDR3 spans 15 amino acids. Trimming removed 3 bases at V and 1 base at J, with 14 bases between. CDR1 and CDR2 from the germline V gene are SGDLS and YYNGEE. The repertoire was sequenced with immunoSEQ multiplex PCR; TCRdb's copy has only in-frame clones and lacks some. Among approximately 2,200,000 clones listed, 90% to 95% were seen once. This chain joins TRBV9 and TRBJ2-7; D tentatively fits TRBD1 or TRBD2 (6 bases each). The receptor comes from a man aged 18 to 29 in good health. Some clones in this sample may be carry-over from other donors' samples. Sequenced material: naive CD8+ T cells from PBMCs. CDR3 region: CASSEGGMSSYEQYF. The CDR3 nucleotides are TGTGCCAGCAGCGAGGGGGGAATGTCATCCTACGAGCAGTACTTC.